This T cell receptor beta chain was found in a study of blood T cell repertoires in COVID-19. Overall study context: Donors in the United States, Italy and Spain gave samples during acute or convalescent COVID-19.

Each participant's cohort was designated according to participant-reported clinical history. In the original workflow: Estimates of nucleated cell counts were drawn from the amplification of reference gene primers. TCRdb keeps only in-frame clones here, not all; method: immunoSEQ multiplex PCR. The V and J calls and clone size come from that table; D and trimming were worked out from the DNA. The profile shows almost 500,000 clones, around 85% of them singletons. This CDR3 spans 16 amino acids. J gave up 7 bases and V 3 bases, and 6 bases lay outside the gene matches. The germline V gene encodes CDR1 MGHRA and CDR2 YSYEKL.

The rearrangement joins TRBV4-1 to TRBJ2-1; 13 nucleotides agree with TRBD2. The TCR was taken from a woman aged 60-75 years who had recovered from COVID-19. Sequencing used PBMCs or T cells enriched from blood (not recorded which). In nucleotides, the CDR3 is TGCGCCAGCAGCCACATACTAGCGGGGGGGCGGAATGAGCAGTTCTTC. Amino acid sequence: CASSHILAGGRNEQFF.